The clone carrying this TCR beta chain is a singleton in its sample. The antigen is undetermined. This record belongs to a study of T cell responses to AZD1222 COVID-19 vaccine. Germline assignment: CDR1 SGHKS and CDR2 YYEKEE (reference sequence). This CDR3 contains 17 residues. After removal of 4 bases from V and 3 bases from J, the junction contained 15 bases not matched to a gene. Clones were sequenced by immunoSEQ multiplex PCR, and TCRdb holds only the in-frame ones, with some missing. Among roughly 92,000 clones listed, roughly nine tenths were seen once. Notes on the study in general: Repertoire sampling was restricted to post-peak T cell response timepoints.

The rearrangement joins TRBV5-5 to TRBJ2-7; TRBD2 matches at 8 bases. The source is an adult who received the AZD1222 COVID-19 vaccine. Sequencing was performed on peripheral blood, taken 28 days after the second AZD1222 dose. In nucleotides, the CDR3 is TGTGCCAGCAGCCGGAGGACTAGCTCGAAAGAGTTCTACGAGCAGTACTTC. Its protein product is CASSRRTSSKEFYEQYF.